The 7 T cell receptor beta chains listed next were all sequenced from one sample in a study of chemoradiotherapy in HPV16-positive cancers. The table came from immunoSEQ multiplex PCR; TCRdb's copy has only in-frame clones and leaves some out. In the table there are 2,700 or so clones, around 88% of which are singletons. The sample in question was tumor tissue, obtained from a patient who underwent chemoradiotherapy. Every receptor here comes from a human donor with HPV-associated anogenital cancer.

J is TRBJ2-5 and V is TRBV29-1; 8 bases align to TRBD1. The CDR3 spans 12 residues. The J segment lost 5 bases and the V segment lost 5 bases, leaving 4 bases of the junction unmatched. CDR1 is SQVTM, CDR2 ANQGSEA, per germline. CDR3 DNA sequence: TGCAGCGTTCCAGCAGGGGGCGAGACCCAGTACTTC. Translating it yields CSVPAGGETQYF.

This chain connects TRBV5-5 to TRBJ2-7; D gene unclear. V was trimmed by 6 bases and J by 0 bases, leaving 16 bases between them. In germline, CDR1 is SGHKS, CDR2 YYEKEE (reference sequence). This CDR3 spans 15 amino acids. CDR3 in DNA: TGTGCCAGCACCCGAGACTTTAGTACCTCCTACGAGCAGTACTTC. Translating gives CASTRDFSTSYEQYF. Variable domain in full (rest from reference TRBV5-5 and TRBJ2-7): DAGVTQSPTHLIKTRGQQVTLRCSPISGHKSVSWYQQVLGQGPQFIFQYYEKEERGRGNFPDRFSARQFPNYSSELNVNALLLGDSALYLCASTRDFSTSYEQYFGPGTRLTVT.

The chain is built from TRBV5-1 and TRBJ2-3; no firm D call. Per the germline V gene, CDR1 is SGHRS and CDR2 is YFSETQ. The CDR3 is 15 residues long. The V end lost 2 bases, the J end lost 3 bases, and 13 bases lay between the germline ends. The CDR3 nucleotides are TGCGCCAGCAGCTTAGAATGGGTTGGAACAGATACGCAGTATTTT. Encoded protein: CASSLEWVGTDTQYF.

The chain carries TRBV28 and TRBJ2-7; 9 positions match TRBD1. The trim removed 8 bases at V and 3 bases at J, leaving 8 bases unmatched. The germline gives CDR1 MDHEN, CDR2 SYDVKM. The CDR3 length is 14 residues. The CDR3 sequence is CASFTGTGIYEQYF. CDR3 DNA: TGTGCCAGCTTCACCGGGACAGGGATCTACGAGCAGTACTTC.

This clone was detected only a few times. The CDR3 sequence is CASSPPGVANEKLFF. In DNA, the CDR3 is TGTGCCAGCAGTCCCCCTGGGGTGGCTAATGAAAAACTGTTTTTT. The gene calls are TRBV9 and TRBJ1-4; D ambiguous. The CDR3 is 15 amino acids. The germline CDR1 and CDR2 sequences are SGDLS and YYNGEE. V shed 5 bases and J shed 3 bases, with 14 bases lying between them.

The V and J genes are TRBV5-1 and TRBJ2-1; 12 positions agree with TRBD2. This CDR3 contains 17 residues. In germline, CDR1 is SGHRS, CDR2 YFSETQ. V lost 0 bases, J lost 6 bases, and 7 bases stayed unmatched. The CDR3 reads CASSLGTSGTWFNEQFF. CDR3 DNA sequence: TGCGCCAGCAGCTTGGGGACTAGCGGGACATGGTTCAATGAGCAGTTCTTC.

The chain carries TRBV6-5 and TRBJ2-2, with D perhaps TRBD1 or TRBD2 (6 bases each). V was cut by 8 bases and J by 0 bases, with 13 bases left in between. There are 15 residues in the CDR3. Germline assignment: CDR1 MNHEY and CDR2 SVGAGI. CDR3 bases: TGTGCCAGCGGGGGGCCGACTGCGAACACCGGGGAGCTGTTTTTT. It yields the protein CASGGPTANTGELFF.